The 17 T cell receptor beta chains listed next were all sequenced from one sample in a study of blood T cell repertoires in COVID-19 (dated by TCRdb to the early 2020s). The library was made by the immunoSEQ multiplex PCR assay. The table was pulled from immuneACCESS by TCRdb, which kept in-frame rearrangements only. Such tables lose some clones; where checked, under half of the loss comes from unresolved V genes, and the rest has no known cause. Across this sample there are about 270,000 clones, with 75% to 95% seen only once. 2.5% to 3% of the sample comes from the top ten. Sample: PBMCs or T cells enriched from blood (not recorded which). Receptors originate from a man between 40 and 49 years old who had been exposed to COVID-19.

This sequence joins TRBV19 and TRBJ1-1; D might be TRBD1 (6 bases). The length of the CDR3 is 12 residues. Trimming removed 5 bases at V and 3 bases at J, with 7 bases between. CDR1 is LNHDA, CDR2 SQIVND, per germline (reference sequence). The CDR3: CASSAGDTEAFF. In DNA form, the CDR3 reads TGTGCCAGTAGTGCAGGGGACACTGAAGCTTTCTTT. Supplemented by reference TRBV19 and TRBJ1-1, the full variable domain reads DGGITQSPKYLFRKEGQNVTLSCEQNLNHDAMYWYRQDPGQGLRLIYYSQIVNDFQKGDIAEGYSVSREKKESFPLTVTSAQKNPTAFYLCASSAGDTEAFFGQGTRLTVV.

The CDR3 here is CASSKGTGGSVTEAFF. CDR3 DNA sequence: TGTGCCAGCAGCAAAGGGACAGGGGGTTCGGTAACTGAAGCTTTCTTT. The chain carries TRBV4-2 and TRBJ1-1; TRBD1 matches at 11 bases. This CDR3 comprises 16 residues. Germline V gives CDR1 LGHNA, CDR2 YNFKEQ. The trim removed 5 bases at V and 5 bases at J, leaving 10 bases unmatched.

V gene TRBV27 combines with J gene TRBJ2-2; no clear D. Germline V gene sequence: CDR1 MNHEY, CDR2 SMNVEV (reference sequence). V was shortened by 8 bases and J by 2 bases, with 6 bases between the two germline ends. The CDR3 extends over 12 amino acids. As DNA, the CDR3 is TGTGCCAGCCTTATCAACACCGGGGAGCTGTTTTTT. This gives the protein CASLINTGELFF.

V usage is TRBV19 and J usage is TRBJ2-1; 10 bases align to TRBD2. CDR1 and CDR2 from the germline V gene are LNHDA and SQIVND (reference sequence). The CDR3 spans 17 residues. V lost 1 base to trimming and J lost 2 bases; unmatched junction nucleotides: 5. Here the CDR3 DNA reads TGTGCCAGTAGTATAGGCGTTAGCGGGAGGCCCTACAATGAGCAGTTCTTC. Encoded protein: CASSIGVSGRPYNEQFF.

CDR3 nucleotide sequence: TGTGCCAGTAGACATCGACAGGGCATTTCCGACAATCAGCCCCAGCATTTT. Protein product: CASRHRQGISDNQPQHF. J is TRBJ1-5 and V is TRBV19, with TRBD1 matching over 7 bases. The V segment lost 6 bases and the J segment 3 bases; nucleotides outside the gene matches: 14. Per the germline V gene, CDR1 is LNHDA and CDR2 is SQIVND (reference sequence). The CDR3 totals 17 residues. Full variable domain (missing parts from reference TRBV19 and TRBJ1-5): DGGITQSPKYLFRKEGQNVTLSCEQNLNHDAMYWYRQDPGQGLRLIYYSQIVNDFQKGDIAEGYSVSREKKESFPLTVTSAQKNPTAFYLCASRHRQGISDNQPQHFGDGTRLSIL.

This chain links TRBV11-2 with TRBJ1-2; TRBD1 agrees at 8 bases. Germline V gene data show CDR1 as SGHAT and CDR2 as FQNNGV. CDR3 size: 12 residues. J lost 7 bases, V lost 8 bases, and 6 bases had no gene match. CDR3 sequence: CASRGQGGGYTF. CDR3 DNA sequence: TGTGCCAGCCGTGGACAGGGTGGTGGCTACACCTTC.

The chain has TRBV5-1 and TRBJ2-7; D remains ambiguous. The CDR3 has 14 amino acids. V gave up 0 bases and J gave up 0 bases, with 7 bases separating them. CDR1 and CDR2 from the germline V gene are SGHRS and YFSETQ. CDR3 coding DNA: TGCGCCAGCAGCTTGGGGTCGAGCTCCTACGAGCAGTACTTC. It codes for CASSLGSSSYEQYF.

The rearrangement joins TRBV30 to TRBJ2-7, with 8 bases aligning to TRBD1. Germline values: CDR1 GTSNPN, CDR2 SVGIG (reference sequence). The CDR3 contains 13 residues. V was clipped by 5 bases and J by 3 bases; unmatched bases: 6. The CDR3 reads CAWDRGLNYEQYF. DNA for the CDR3: TGTGCCTGGGACAGGGGATTGAACTACGAGCAGTACTTC.

This sequence joins TRBV4-1 and TRBJ2-7, with TRBD2 matching 7 bases. J lost 2 bases, V lost 1 base, and 5 bases had no gene match. CDR1 is MGHRA and CDR2 is YSYEKL in the germline V gene. The CDR3 extends over 15 amino acids. CDR3 nucleotides: TGCGCCAGCAGCCAAGTGGGGGGGTTTACCTACGAGCAGTACTTC. It yields the protein CASSQVGGFTYEQYF.

The chain links TRBV14 to TRBJ1-2; tentatively, D is TRBD1 (5 bases). The CDR3 runs to 16 residues. Germline V gene lookup returns CDR1 SGHDN and CDR2 FVKESK. V lost 2 bases to trimming and J lost 1 base, with 14 bases between them. The CDR3 is CASSQLDTGINYGYTF. The CDR3 DNA sequence: TGTGCCAGCAGCCAACTGGACACCGGAATTAACTATGGCTACACCTTC.

CDR3 sequence (DNA): TGTGCCAGCTCCCAGGATACTAATGAAAAACTGTTTTTT. This gives the protein CASSQDTNEKLFF. The gene calls are TRBV18 and TRBJ1-4; unclear D gene. Germline V gene lookup returns CDR1 KGHSH and CDR2 LQKENI. The V end lost 6 bases, the J end lost 2 bases, and 7 bases lay between the germline ends. The CDR3 covers 13 residues.

The chain carries TRBV9 and TRBJ1-5; D gene ambiguous. V lost 0 bases and J 4 bases, leaving 11 bases between the germline ends. This CDR3 is built from 15 residues. Germline V gives CDR1 SGDLS, CDR2 YYNGEE. Written as DNA, the CDR3 is TGTGCCAGCAGCGTAGACGGGAGCACTAATCAGCCCCAGCATTTT. This translates into CASSVDGSTNQPQHF.

The rearrangement links TRBV18 to TRBJ2-1, with TRBD2 matching 7 bases. V was clipped by 6 bases and J by 5 bases; unmatched bases: 10. This CDR3 contains 15 residues. The V gene's germline CDR1 is KGHSH and CDR2 LQKENI. The CDR3 loop is CASSQVAGPNNEQFF. CDR3 nucleotides: TGTGCCAGCTCTCAGGTAGCGGGTCCCAACAATGAGCAGTTCTTC. The full variable domain, in which reference TRBV18 and TRBJ2-1 provide the parts outside the CDR3, is NAGVMQNPRHLVRRRGQEARLRCSPMKGHSHVYWYRQLPEEGLKFMVYLQKENIIDESGMPKERFSAEFPKEGPSILRIQQVVRGDSAAYFCASSQVAGPNNEQFFGPGTRLTVL.

This chain links TRBV6-5 with TRBJ1-5; no firm D call. Trimming pared 6 bases from V and 5 bases from J, leaving 8 bases between. Germline-derived CDR1 and CDR2 are MNHEY and SVGAGI. This CDR3 is built from 12 residues. The CDR3 nucleotides read TGTGCCAGCAGACGGGTTGATCAGCCCCAGCATTTT. Its protein product is CASRRVDQPQHF.

This chain's CDR3 is CASRTPSSGSSYEQYF. CDR3 bases: TGTGCCAGCAGAACCCCTTCTAGCGGAAGCTCCTACGAGCAGTACTTC. The chain links TRBV28 to TRBJ2-7, with 7 positions matching TRBD2. The CDR3 totals 16 residues. The germline CDR1 and CDR2 sequences are MDHEN and SYDVKM. The trim removed 6 bases at V and 0 bases at J, leaving 11 bases unmatched.

The J gene is TRBJ2-1, the V gene TRBV11-2, with 7 bases aligning to TRBD2. The CDR3 contains 16 residues. The V gene's germline CDR1 is SGHAT and CDR2 FQNNGV. The trim removed 1 base at V and 2 bases at J, leaving 5 bases unmatched. The CDR3 here is CASSLGRREPYNEQFF. The CDR3 DNA sequence: TGTGCCAGCAGCTTAGGTCGGCGGGAGCCCTACAATGAGCAGTTCTTC.

This chain uses TRBV20-1 with TRBJ2-7; the match to TRBD1 covers 8 bases. The V gene's germline CDR1 is DFQATT and CDR2 SNEGSKA (reference sequence). V was clipped by 3 bases and J by 4 bases; unmatched bases: 8. The CDR3 contains 14 residues. The CDR3 region has the DNA TGCAGTGCTAGTGCGTACAGGGGGTGGTACGAGCAGTACTTC. As protein: CSASAYRGWYEQYF.